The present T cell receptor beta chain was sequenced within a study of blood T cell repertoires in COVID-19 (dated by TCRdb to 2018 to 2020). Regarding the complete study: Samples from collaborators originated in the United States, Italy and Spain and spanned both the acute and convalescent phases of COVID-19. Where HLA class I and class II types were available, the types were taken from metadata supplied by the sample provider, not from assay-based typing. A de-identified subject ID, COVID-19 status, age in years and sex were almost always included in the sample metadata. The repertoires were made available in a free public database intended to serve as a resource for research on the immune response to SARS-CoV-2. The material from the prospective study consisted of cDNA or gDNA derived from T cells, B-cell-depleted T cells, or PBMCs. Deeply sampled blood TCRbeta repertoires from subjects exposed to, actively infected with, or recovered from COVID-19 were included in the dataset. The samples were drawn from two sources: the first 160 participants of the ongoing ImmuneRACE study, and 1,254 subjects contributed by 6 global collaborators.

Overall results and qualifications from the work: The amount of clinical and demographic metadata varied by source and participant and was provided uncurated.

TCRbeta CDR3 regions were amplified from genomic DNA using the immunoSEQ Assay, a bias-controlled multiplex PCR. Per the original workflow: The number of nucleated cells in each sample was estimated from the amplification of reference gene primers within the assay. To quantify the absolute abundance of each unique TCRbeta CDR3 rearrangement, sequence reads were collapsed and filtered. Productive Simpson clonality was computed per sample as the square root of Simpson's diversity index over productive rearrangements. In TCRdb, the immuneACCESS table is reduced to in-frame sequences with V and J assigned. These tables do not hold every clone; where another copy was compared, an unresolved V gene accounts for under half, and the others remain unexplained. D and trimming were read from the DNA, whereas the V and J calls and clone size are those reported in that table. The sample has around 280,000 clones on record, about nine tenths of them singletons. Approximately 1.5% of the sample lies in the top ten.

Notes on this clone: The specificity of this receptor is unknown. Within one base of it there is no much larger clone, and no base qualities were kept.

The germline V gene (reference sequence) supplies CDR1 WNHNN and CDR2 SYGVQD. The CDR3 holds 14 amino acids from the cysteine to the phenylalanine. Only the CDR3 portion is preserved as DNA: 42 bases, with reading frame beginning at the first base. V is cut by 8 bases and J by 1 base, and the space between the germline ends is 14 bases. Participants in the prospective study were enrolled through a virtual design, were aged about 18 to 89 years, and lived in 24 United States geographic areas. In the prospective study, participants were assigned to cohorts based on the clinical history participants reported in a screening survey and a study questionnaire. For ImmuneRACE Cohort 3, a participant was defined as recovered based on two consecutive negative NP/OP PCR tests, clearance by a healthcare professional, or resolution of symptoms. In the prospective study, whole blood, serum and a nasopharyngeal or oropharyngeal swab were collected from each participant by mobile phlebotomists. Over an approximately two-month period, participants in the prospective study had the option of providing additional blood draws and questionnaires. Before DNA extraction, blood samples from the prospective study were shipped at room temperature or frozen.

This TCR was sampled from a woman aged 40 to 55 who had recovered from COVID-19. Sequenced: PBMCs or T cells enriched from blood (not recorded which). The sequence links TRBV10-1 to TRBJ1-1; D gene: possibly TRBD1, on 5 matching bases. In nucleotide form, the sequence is TGCGCCAGCCGGAACAGGAAGAAGAACACTGAAGCTTTCTTT. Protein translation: CASRNRKKNTEAFF.